A single sample is the source of the 11 T cell receptor beta chains below, sequenced in a study of cytomegalovirus exposure and HLA in healthy donors. It was with 60 Vbeta and 13 Jbeta primers that the PCR ran. TCRdb keeps only in-frame clones here, not all; method: immunoSEQ multiplex PCR. The sample lists around 190,000 clones; about 9% were seen once. The sample taken for sequencing was PBMCs. These TCRs come from a woman between 25 and 40 years old in good health and CMV-seropositive.

This clone has a handful of counts. This sequence joins TRBV6-6 and TRBJ2-1; D unresolved. The ends were cut back, 2 bases at V and 4 bases at J, with 12 bases in the middle. Germline assignment: CDR1 MNHNY and CDR2 SVGAGI (reference sequence). This CDR3 contains 15 residues. The CDR3 bases are TGTGCCAGCAGTTACGGAGCCGGAGCATACAATGAGCAGTTCTTC. Translated: CASSYGAGAYNEQFF.

The chain joins TRBV6-1 to TRBJ2-7, with 10 nucleotides matching TRBD1. This CDR3 has 18 residues. After removal of 3 bases from V and 3 bases from J, the junction contained 14 bases not matched to a gene. The germline CDR1 and CDR2 sequences are MNHNS and SASEGT. Written as DNA, the CDR3 is TGTGCCAGCAGTGACACGGTAGGTGCCGGGACAGGGGTCTACGAGCAGTACTTC. Translating gives CASSDTVGAGTGVYEQYF.

This clone came up a few times. The chain employs TRBV12-5 and TRBJ2-1; D may be TRBD1 or TRBD2 (6 bases each). Germline CDR1 is LGHNT and CDR2 is FRNRAP. This CDR3 has 14 residues. Between the trimmed V and J ends, which lost 5 bases and 2 bases, there was a span of 10 bases. This chain's CDR3 is CASGLEGAYNEQFF. In DNA form, the CDR3 reads TGTGCTAGTGGTCTGGAGGGGGCCTACAATGAGCAGTTCTTC.

This clone has only a few counts. The gene calls are TRBV27 and TRBJ2-3; no reliable D call. The CDR3 is 14 residues long. The germline V and J ends were trimmed by 4 bases and 1 base, with 9 bases remaining between them. Germline CDR1 and CDR2: MNHEY and SMNVEV (reference sequence). CDR3 DNA: TGTGCCAGCAGTTCTAACCAACGCACAGATACGCAGTATTTT. It specifies CASSSNQRTDTQYF.

The chain recombines TRBV6-4 with TRBJ1-6; D gene unclear. CDR1 MRHNA and CDR2 SNTAGT come from the germline V gene. The CDR3 consists of 13 residues. The V and J ends lost 3 bases and 7 bases respectively, with 7 bases between them. DNA for the CDR3: TGTGCCAGCAGTGAAGTCGAGAATTCACCCCTCCACTTT. This gives the protein CASSEVENSPLHF.

The table lists this clone with a few counts. The rearrangement uses TRBV20-1 and TRBJ1-1; possibly TRBD1 for D (6 bases). The CDR3 sequence is 11 residues long. Trimming took 6 bases from V and 7 from J, leaving 12 bases between them. Germline CDR1 reads DFQATT; CDR2 reads SNEGSKA (reference sequence). CDR3 nucleotides: TGCAGTGCCACTGACAGGCTTGAAGCTTTCTTT. As protein: CSATDRLEAFF.

This clone occurred a few times. The gene calls are TRBV7-9 and TRBJ1-2, with unresolved D. This CDR3 region has 14 residues. The V end lost 1 base, the J end lost 5 bases, and 11 bases lay between the germline ends. Germline V gene lookup returns CDR1 SEHNR and CDR2 FQNEAQ (reference sequence). CDR3 in amino acids: CASSLGGVIYGYTF. CDR3 coding DNA: TGTGCCAGCAGCTTAGGCGGGGTGATATATGGCTACACCTTC.

This clone has just a few counts. The chain carries TRBV5-6 and TRBJ2-7, with 8 bases that match TRBD1. Germline assignment: CDR1 SGHDT and CDR2 YYEEEE. J lost 3 bases, V lost 6 bases, and 20 bases had no gene match. This CDR3 has 18 amino acids. The CDR3 sequence is CASKVALVRDRTCYEQYF. CDR3 nucleotides: TGTGCCAGCAAAGTGGCGTTGGTCCGGGACAGGACCTGCTACGAGCAGTACTTC.

This clone was seen more than once but under ten times. CDR3 DNA: TGCGCCAGCAGCTTGGGGACTAGCGGAGAAGAGACCCAGTACTTC. Its protein is CASSLGTSGEETQYF. The chain recombines TRBV5-1 with TRBJ2-5, with TRBD2 matching over 10 bases. Germline V gene sequence: CDR1 SGHRS, CDR2 YFSETQ. This CDR3 contains 15 residues. The junction had 2 bases not matched to a gene; V was cut back by 0 bases and J by 3 bases.

The V call is TRBV5-1, the J call TRBJ2-7; 10 bases are a match to TRBD1. The J segment lost 2 bases and the V segment lost 3 bases, leaving 8 bases of the junction unmatched. The CDR3 extends over 16 amino acids. Germline-derived CDR1 and CDR2 are SGHRS and YFSETQ. CDR3 protein: CASSSSGTGVPYEQYF. The CDR3 DNA sequence: TGCGCCAGCAGCTCTTCCGGGACAGGGGTCCCCTACGAGCAGTACTTC.

This clone was counted only a few times. The gene calls are TRBV20-1 and TRBJ1-2, with a weak D call TRBD1 (5 bases). Germline V gene data show CDR1 as DFQATT and CDR2 as SNEGSKA (reference sequence). This CDR3 contains 11 residues. V shed 5 bases and J shed 8 bases, with 12 bases lying between them. The CDR3 region has the DNA TGCAGTGCTGGGACTGCAGGGGGCTACACCTTC. This translates into CSAGTAGGYTF.